Presented here are 17 T cell receptor beta chains from one specimen sequenced in a study of early T cells in non-severe SARS-CoV-2 infection. TCRdb used MiXCR to reprocess the 5' RACE reads, holding one entry per CDR3 protein. Of tens of thousands of distinct CDR3 sequences in the sample, less than 8.5% are singletons; the top ten hold roughly 4%. Sequenced: whole blood. The receptor set was obtained from an adult who was a healthcare worker with PCR-confirmed SARS-CoV-2 infection or an uninfected control (not recorded which).

This clonotype occurred a few times. The chain has TRBV29-1 and TRBJ2-3; D is uncertain. The V gene's germline CDR1 is SQVTM and CDR2 ANQGSEA. CDR3 size: 14 residues. The V end lost 7 bases, the J end lost 2 bases, and 16 bases lay between the germline ends. CDR3 DNA: TGCAGCGGCCGGTTAGCCTGGGCCACAGATACGCAGTATTTT. It is translated as CSGRLAWATDTQYF.

There are many counts of this clonotype. The rearrangement uses TRBV28 and TRBJ1-6, with unresolved D. There are 16 residues in the CDR3. The germline CDR1 and CDR2 sequences are MDHEN and SYDVKM. Deletions cut 5 bases from V and 8 bases from J, with 19 bases between. In DNA, the CDR3 is TGTGCCAGCAGTCTTCGCCCCGTGACAAGGCATTCACCCCTCCACTTT. Its protein is CASSLRPVTRHSPLHF.

This clonotype has ten or more counts. CDR3 in DNA: TGTGCCAGCACTCAGGGGGCAGCGAGTCAGCCCCAGCATTTT. It encodes CASTQGAASQPQHF. The genes are TRBV6-1 and TRBJ1-5; 8 nucleotides line up with TRBD1. The germline V gene encodes CDR1 MNHNS and CDR2 SASEGT. V was clipped by 7 bases and J by 6 bases; unmatched bases: 8. The CDR3 extends over 14 amino acids.

There are a few counts of this clonotype. The chain employs TRBV29-1 and TRBJ2-2, with TRBD2 matching 9 bases. Looked up from germline, CDR1 is SQVTM and CDR2 is ANQGSEA. With V trimmed by 7 bases and J by 2 bases, 14 bases remained unmatched. The length of the CDR3 is 17 residues. CDR3 residues: CSALKYSGTSNTGELFF. The CDR3 DNA reads as TGCAGCGCCTTGAAGTATTCCGGGACTAGCAACACCGGGGAGCTGTTTTTT.

This clonotype appeared many times. The chain couples TRBV12-3 or TRBV12-4 to TRBJ2-5; a possible D gene is TRBD1 (5 bases). V dropped 6 bases and J dropped 4 bases, with 12 bases sitting between them. The CDR3 has 13 residues. DNA of the CDR3: TGTGCCAGCAGCCCCTGGGGCCGAGAGACCCAGTACTTC. Amino acids: CASSPWGRETQYF.

This clonotype was found a few times. The CDR3 DNA reads TGTGCCACCAGCAGACCTGGACAGGGGGCCGGGGAGCTGTTTTTT. The encoded protein is CATSRPGQGAGELFF. The chain joins TRBV15 to TRBJ2-2; 10 bases fit TRBD1. CDR1 and CDR2 (germline): LNHNV, YYDKDF (reference sequence). This CDR3 spans 15 amino acids. Trimming took 2 bases from V and 6 from J; bases not matched to a gene: 3.

This clonotype appeared a few times. The chain has TRBV5-1 and TRBJ2-5; 12 bases align to TRBD1. CDR1 and CDR2 from the germline V gene are SGHRS and YFSETQ. Germline trimming cut 4 bases from V and 1 base from J; bases unmatched to any gene: 8. This CDR3 has 17 amino acids. The CDR3 nucleotides are TGCGCCAGCAGCCCCGGGACAGGGGGCGGTGTCCAAGAGACCCAGTACTTC. This translates into CASSPGTGGGVQETQYF.

The chain employs TRBV4-2 and TRBJ2-3, with 13 positions matching TRBD2. The germline gives CDR1 LGHNA, CDR2 YNFKEQ. The CDR3 runs 16 residues. V gave up 4 bases and J gave up 5 bases; unmatched junction bases: 6. Written as DNA, the CDR3 is TGTGCCAGCAGCCTCACTAGCGGGAGGGCCGAAGATACGCAGTATTTT. Encoded protein: CASSLTSGRAEDTQYF.

This clonotype was recorded many times. The chain combines TRBV29-1 with TRBJ1-2, with 9 nucleotides matching TRBD1. Germline CDR1 SQVTM, CDR2 ANQGSEA. After removal of 6 bases from V and 4 bases from J, the junction contained 6 bases not matched to a gene. The length of the CDR3 is 13 residues. CDR3 loop: CSVSGQGVYGYTF. The CDR3 region has the DNA TGCAGCGTGTCGGGACAGGGCGTCTATGGCTACACCTTC.

This clonotype has ten or more counts. This chain links TRBV20-1 with TRBJ2-3; D gene uncertain. This CDR3 is built from 14 residues. Looked up from germline, CDR1 is DFQATT and CDR2 is SNEGSKA (reference sequence). The CDR3 nucleotides are TGCAGCCCTGGGGTATATAGTAGCACAGATACGCAGTATTTT. Translated: CSPGVYSSTDTQYF.

This clonotype was counted at least ten times. CDR3 loop: CASSAGFMGGNTIYF. The CDR3 nucleotides are TGCGCCAGCAGCGCCGGGTTTATGGGGGGAAACACCATATATTTT. V is TRBV4-1 and J is TRBJ1-3; D not certain. This CDR3 has 15 amino acids. V dropped 5 bases and J dropped 4 bases, with 15 bases sitting between them. The germline V gene has CDR1 MGHRA and CDR2 YSYEKL.

This clonotype was detected many times. The gene calls are TRBV27 and TRBJ2-7; perhaps TRBD1 as D (5 bases). The CDR3 has 14 residues. Trimming left V 2 bases short and J 0 bases short, with 8 bases between. Germline values: CDR1 MNHEY, CDR2 SMNVEV (reference sequence). The CDR3 is CASSLGRASYEQYF. The CDR3 nucleotides read TGTGCCAGCAGTTTAGGCAGGGCCTCCTACGAGCAGTACTTC.

This clonotype was observed many times. The V and J genes are TRBV12-3 or TRBV12-4 and TRBJ2-7; TRBD1 might be the D (6 bases). The germline V and J ends were trimmed by 3 bases and 0 bases, with 9 bases remaining between them. CDR3 size: 14 residues. The CDR3 sequence: CASSFTGSSYEQYF. In DNA form, the CDR3 reads TGTGCCAGCAGTTTCACAGGGAGCTCCTACGAGCAGTACTTC.

This sequence joins TRBV6-6 and TRBJ2-1; 12 nucleotides agree with TRBD2. Germline CDR1 is MNHNY and CDR2 is SVGAGI (reference sequence). This CDR3 region has 17 residues. V shed 6 bases, J shed 0 bases, and the junction held 6 bases outside the gene matches. The CDR3 DNA reads TGTGCCAGCAGAGAGACTAGCGGGAGAGGCTCCTACAATGAGCAGTTCTTC. This codes for CASRETSGRGSYNEQFF.

This clonotype was detected ten times or more. CDR3: CASSEGSGTYNEQFF. The DNA of the CDR3 is TGTGCCAGCAGTGAAGGTTCAGGGACTTACAATGAGCAGTTCTTC. The chain employs TRBV6-4 and TRBJ2-1; possible D gene TRBD2, 6 bases. This CDR3 comprises 15 residues. Germline V gives CDR1 MRHNA, CDR2 SNTAGT. V lost 3 bases to trimming and J lost 4 bases, with 13 bases between them.

This clonotype was counted ten times or more. This sequence joins TRBV15 and TRBJ2-1, with 8 bases matching TRBD1. V shed 1 base and J 8 bases; nucleotides not matched to a gene: 7. The CDR3 totals 15 residues. Germline assignment: CDR1 LNHNV and CDR2 YYDKDF (reference sequence). The CDR3 region is CATSRVRDRRDEQFF. In nucleotides, the CDR3 is TGTGCCACCAGCAGAGTCAGGGACAGGAGGGATGAGCAGTTCTTC.

This chain connects TRBV10-3 to TRBJ1-2; TRBD1 is a possible D gene (6 bases). From germline, CDR1 is ENHRY and CDR2 SYGVKD. CDR3 length: 14 amino acids. V lost 5 bases, J lost 0 bases, and 10 bases lay in between. The CDR3 DNA is TGTGCCATCAGTAAGGGGGAGACTAACTATGGCTACACCTTC. It yields the protein CAISKGETNYGYTF.